The source of this T cell receptor (beta chain) is a study of T cell repertoires in cytomegalovirus infection. About the study: Recently identified HLA-C-restricted CMV epitopes and well-studied HLA-B-restricted CMV epitopes were used by the study. It can be stated that public TCR beta signatures indicated CMV infection as well as a matching HLA type. Study-level findings and limits: Dominating the ex vivo response were TCR beta clonotypes that were CMV-specific and HLA-C-restricted. Pooled public TCR beta family frequency picked out CMV carriers with the relevant HLA.

Ten or more counts support this clonotype. Its antigen is still unknown. From the reads, TCRdb called clonotypes with MiXCR, one entry per CDR3 protein. This table holds roughly 920,000 distinct CDR3 sequences, 30% to 40% found once. The CDR3 runs to 14 residues. The V end was cut by 6 bases, the J end by 5 bases, with 16 bases between. CDR1 and CDR2 from the germline V gene are SGHTA and FQGNSA. The V and J genes are TRBV7-2 and TRBJ1-1; D is undetermined. The input for sequencing was cultured CD8+ T cells from PBMCs, taken from culture after CMV antigen stimulation. This receptor was taken from a human donor in good health (CMV status not recorded). Some clones in this sample may be carry-over from other donors' samples. CDR3 coding DNA: TGTGCCAGCAGAGCTTATCTAGGCGATACTGAAGCTTTCTTT. The encoded protein is CASRAYLGDTEAFF.